Listed here are 13 T cell receptor beta chains from one sample, sequenced in a study of blood T cell repertoires in COVID-19. Produced via immunoSEQ multiplex PCR; TCRdb's table is partial and in-frame only. The sample holds 300,000 to 450,000 clones; 85% are singletons and the top ten take roughly 3.7%. Sequencing used peripheral blood. The receptors were sampled from a woman aged 18 to 35 with acute or convalescent COVID-19.

The rearrangement links TRBV6-1 to TRBJ1-2, with 10 bases aligning to TRBD1. This CDR3 has 15 amino acids. V dropped 3 bases and J dropped 7; count of bases not matched to a gene: 8. CDR1 is MNHNS and CDR2 is SASEGT in the germline V gene. CDR3 in DNA: TGTGCCAGCAGTGACATCCCGGGACAGGGGAGTGGCTACACCTTC. Encoded protein: CASSDIPGQGSGYTF.

The chain uses TRBV6-5 and TRBJ1-2; perhaps TRBD1 as D (5 bases). V was trimmed by 6 bases and J by 4 bases, leaving 12 bases between them. Germline lookup yields CDR1 MNHEY and CDR2 SVGAGI. The CDR3 sequence is 13 residues long. CDR3 bases: TGTGCCAGCAGGCCGACAGCTACCTATGGCTACACCTTC. Its translation: CASRPTATYGYTF.

The chain links TRBV27 to TRBJ2-1, with D perhaps matching TRBD2 (6 bases). CDR1 and CDR2 from the germline V gene are MNHEY and SMNVEV (reference sequence). V lost 3 bases and J 4 bases, leaving 16 bases between the germline ends. This CDR3 is 16 amino acids long. The CDR3 here is CASSLNPAGPYNEQFF. CDR3 nucleotides: TGTGCCAGCAGTTTGAACCCAGCGGGCCCATACAATGAGCAGTTCTTC.

The rearrangement uses TRBV28 and TRBJ2-7; 11 bases fit TRBD2. V lost 8 bases and J lost 3; bases outside the gene matches: 9. The CDR3 is 15 amino acids. Germline V gene sequence: CDR1 MDHEN, CDR2 SYDVKM. CDR3 region: CASDGGTSGIYEQYF. DNA of the CDR3: TGTGCCAGCGATGGGGGGACTAGCGGAATCTACGAGCAGTACTTC.

The J gene is TRBJ1-2, the V gene TRBV30, with D unresolved. Germline V gene lookup returns CDR1 GTSNPN and CDR2 SVGIG (reference sequence). V gave up 2 bases and J gave up 0 bases, with 4 bases separating them. The CDR3 extends over 12 amino acids. The CDR3: CAWSPANYGYTF. The DNA of the CDR3 is TGTGCCTGGAGTCCAGCTAACTATGGCTACACCTTC. Using reference TRBV30 and TRBJ1-2 for the parts outside the CDR3, the full variable domain is SQTIHQWPATLVQPVGSPLSLECTVEGTSNPNLYWYRQAAGRGLQLLFYSVGIGQISSEVPQNLSASRPQDRQFILSSKKLLLSDSGFYLCAWSPANYGYTFGSGTRLTVV.

CDR3 sequence reads: CASSREPEVYEQYF. The CDR3 bases are TGTGCCAGCAGCCGGGAGCCGGAAGTCTACGAGCAGTACTTC. This chain links TRBV14 with TRBJ2-7; TRBD2 might be the D (5 bases). V was trimmed by 4 bases and J by 3 bases, leaving 13 bases between them. The CDR3 loop spans 14 amino acids. Germline V CDR1 and CDR2: SGHDN, FVKESK.

The chain employs TRBV11-2 and TRBJ1-5; 7 bases agree with TRBD1. The CDR3 is 18 amino acids. With 0 bases clipped from V and 5 bases from J, the junction kept 13 bases outside the gene matches. CDR1 is SGHAT, CDR2 FQNNGV, per germline. This CDR3 is CASSLDRPLRGIDQPQHF. The CDR3 DNA reads TGTGCCAGCAGCTTAGATAGGCCCCTCAGGGGGATTGATCAGCCCCAGCATTTT.

This chain connects TRBV2 to TRBJ2-5, with 8 bases fitting TRBD2. V shed 4 bases, J shed 5 bases, and the junction held 12 bases outside the gene matches. Germline CDR1 and CDR2: SNHLY and FYNNEI. The CDR3 totals 16 residues. As DNA, the CDR3 is TGTGCCAGCAGTGTAGGAACGGGGGGGCCAGGGGAGACCCAGTACTTC. Its protein is CASSVGTGGPGETQYF.

The chain links TRBV20-1 to TRBJ1-4; the match to TRBD1 covers 9 bases. V shed 3 bases and J 7 bases; nucleotides not matched to a gene: 9. The germline V gene has CDR1 DFQATT and CDR2 SNEGSKA (reference sequence). The CDR3 covers 15 residues. CDR3 nucleotide sequence: TGCAGTGCTAGTGTACCGGGACAGGGCGGTGAAAAACTGTTTTTT. It yields the protein CSASVPGQGGEKLFF.

The CDR3 coding sequence is TGTGCCAGCAGTCTACTAGCGGGGGGAGGAAAGACCCAGTACTTC. Amino acid sequence: CASSLLAGGGKTQYF. The V call is TRBV6-2 or TRBV6-3, the J call TRBJ2-5; 12 bases are shared with TRBD2. Trimming took 5 bases from V and 6 from J; bases not matched to a gene: 7. The length of the CDR3 is 15 residues. Germline V gene lookup returns CDR1 MNHEY and CDR2 SVGEGT.

The gene calls are TRBV28 and TRBJ1-1, with D unclear. Trimming stripped 4 bases from V and 2 bases from J, with 17 bases between. Germline CDR1 reads MDHEN; CDR2 reads SYDVKM. This CDR3 spans 16 amino acids. DNA of the CDR3: TGTGCCAGCAGTTATTTCGGCGGAGACTTAAACACTGAAGCTTTCTTT. This encodes CASSYFGGDLNTEAFF. Complete variable domain (other parts from reference TRBV28 and TRBJ1-1): DVKVTQSSRYLVKRTGEKVFLECVQDMDHENMFWYRQDPGLGLRLIYFSYDVKMKEKGDIPEGYSVSREKKERFSLILESASTNQTSMYLCASSYFGGDLNTEAFFGQGTRLTVV.

This chain joins TRBV20-1 and TRBJ1-5; no clear D. V was cut by 3 bases and J by 4 bases, with 16 bases left in between. Per germline, CDR1 DFQATT and CDR2 SNEGSKA (reference sequence). There are 15 residues in the CDR3. The CDR3 protein is CSASMAQVINQPQHF. CDR3 coding DNA: TGCAGTGCTAGTATGGCCCAGGTCATTAATCAGCCCCAGCATTTT.

V usage is TRBV2 and J usage is TRBJ1-4, with TRBD1 matching 10 bases. This CDR3 has 15 amino acids. V was pared by 6 bases and J by 7 bases, with 8 bases of the junction left unmatched. Germline lookup yields CDR1 SNHLY and CDR2 FYNNEI. The CDR3 loop is CASRKTGQGGEKLFF. CDR3 coding DNA: TGTGCCAGCAGGAAAACCGGACAGGGGGGTGAAAAACTGTTTTTT.